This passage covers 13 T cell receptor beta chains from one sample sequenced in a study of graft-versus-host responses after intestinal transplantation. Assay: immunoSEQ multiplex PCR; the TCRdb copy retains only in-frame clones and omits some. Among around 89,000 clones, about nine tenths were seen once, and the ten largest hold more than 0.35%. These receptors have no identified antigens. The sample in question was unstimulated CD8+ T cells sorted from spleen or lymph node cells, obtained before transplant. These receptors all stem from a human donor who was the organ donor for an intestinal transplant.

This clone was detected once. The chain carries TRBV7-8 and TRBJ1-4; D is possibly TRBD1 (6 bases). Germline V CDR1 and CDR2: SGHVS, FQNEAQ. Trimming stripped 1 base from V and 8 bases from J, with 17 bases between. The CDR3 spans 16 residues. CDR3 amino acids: CASSLGLGAEGEKLFF. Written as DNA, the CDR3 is TGTGCCAGCAGCTTAGGATTGGGGGCAGAGGGCGAAAAACTGTTTTTT.

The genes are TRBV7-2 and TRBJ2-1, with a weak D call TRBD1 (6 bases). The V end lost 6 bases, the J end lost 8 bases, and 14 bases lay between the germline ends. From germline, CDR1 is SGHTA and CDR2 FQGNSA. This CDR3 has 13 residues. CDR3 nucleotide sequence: TGTGCCAGCAGGGACAGCTTGGACGATGAGCAGTTCTTC. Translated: CASRDSLDDEQFF.

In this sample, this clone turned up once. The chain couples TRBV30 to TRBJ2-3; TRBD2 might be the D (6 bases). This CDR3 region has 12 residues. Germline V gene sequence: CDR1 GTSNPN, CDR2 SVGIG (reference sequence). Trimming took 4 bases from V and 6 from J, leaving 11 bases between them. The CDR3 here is CAWNSAGDTQYF. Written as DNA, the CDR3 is TGTGCCTGGAACTCGGCGGGGGATACGCAGTATTTT. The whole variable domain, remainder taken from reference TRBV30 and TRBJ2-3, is SQTIHQWPATLVQPVGSPLSLECTVEGTSNPNLYWYRQAAGRGLQLLFYSVGIGQISSEVPQNLSASRPQDRQFILSSKKLLLSDSGFYLCAWNSAGDTQYFGPGTRLTVL.

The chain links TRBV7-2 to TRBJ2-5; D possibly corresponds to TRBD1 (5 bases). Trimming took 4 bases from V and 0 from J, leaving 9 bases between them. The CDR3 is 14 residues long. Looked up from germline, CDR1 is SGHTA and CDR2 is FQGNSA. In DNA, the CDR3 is TGTGCCAGCAGCTCGACAGTGTACCAAGAGACCCAGTACTTC. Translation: CASSSTVYQETQYF.

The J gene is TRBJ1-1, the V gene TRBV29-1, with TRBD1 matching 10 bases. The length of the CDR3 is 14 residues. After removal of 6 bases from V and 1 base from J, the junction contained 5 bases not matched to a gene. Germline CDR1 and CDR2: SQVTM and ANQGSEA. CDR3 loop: CSVVGTGENTEAFF. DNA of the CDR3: TGCAGCGTCGTCGGGACAGGGGAGAACACTGAAGCTTTCTTT.

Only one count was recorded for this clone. CDR3: CASRGLAGGNEQFF. DNA of the CDR3: TGCGCCAGTAGAGGACTAGCGGGGGGAAATGAGCAGTTCTTC. V is TRBV4-1 and J is TRBJ2-1; TRBD2 matches at 14 bases. CDR1 is MGHRA, CDR2 YSYEKL, per germline. This CDR3 comprises 14 residues. Germline trimming cut 9 bases from V and 7 bases from J; bases unmatched to any gene: 5.

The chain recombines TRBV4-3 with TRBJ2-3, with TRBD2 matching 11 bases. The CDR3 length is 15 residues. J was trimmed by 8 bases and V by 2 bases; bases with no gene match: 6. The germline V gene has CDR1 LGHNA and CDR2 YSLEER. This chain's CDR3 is CASSQLAGGLGTQYF. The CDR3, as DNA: TGCGCCAGCAGCCAACTAGCGGGGGGACTGGGTACGCAGTATTTT.

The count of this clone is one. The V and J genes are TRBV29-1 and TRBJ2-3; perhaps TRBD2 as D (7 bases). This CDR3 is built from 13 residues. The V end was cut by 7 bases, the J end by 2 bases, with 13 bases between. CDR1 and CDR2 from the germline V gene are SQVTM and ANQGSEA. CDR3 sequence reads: CSGGGELTDTQYF. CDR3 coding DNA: TGCAGCGGAGGGGGGGAACTCACAGATACGCAGTATTTT.

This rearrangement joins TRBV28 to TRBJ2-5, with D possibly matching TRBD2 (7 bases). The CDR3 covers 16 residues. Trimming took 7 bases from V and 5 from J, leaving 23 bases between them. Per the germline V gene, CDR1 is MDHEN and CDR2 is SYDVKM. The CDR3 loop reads CASILGKGGGMETQYF. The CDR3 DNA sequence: TGTGCCAGCATCCTGGGGAAAGGGGGGGGAATGGAGACCCAGTACTTC.

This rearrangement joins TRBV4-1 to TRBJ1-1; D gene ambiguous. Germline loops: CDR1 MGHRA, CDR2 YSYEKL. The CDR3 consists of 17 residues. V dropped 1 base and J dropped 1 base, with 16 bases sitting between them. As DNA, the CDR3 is TGCGCCAGCAGCCAAGCCCCTCGGGTCTTACCGAACACTGAAGCTTTCTTT. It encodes CASSQAPRVLPNTEAFF.

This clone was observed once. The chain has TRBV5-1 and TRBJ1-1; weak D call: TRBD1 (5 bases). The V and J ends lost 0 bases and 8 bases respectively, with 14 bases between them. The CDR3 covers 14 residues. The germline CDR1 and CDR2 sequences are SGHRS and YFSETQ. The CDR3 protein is CASSLEGRVIEAFF. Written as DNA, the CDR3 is TGCGCCAGCAGCTTGGAAGGCAGGGTGATAGAAGCTTTCTTT.

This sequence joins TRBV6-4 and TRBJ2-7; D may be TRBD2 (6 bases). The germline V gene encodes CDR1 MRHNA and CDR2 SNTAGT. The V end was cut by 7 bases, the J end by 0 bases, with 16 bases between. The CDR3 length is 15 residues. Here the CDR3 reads CASKSWTTSSYEQYF. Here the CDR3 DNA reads TGTGCCAGCAAATCGTGGACTACGAGCTCCTACGAGCAGTACTTC.

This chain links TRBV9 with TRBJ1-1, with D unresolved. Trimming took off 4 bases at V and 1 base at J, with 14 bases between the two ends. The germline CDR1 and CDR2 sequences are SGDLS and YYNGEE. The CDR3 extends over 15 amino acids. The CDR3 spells CASSPTAEANTEAFF. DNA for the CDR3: TGTGCCAGCAGCCCGACCGCGGAGGCGAACACTGAAGCTTTCTTT.